The next 27 T cell receptor beta chains were all read from a single sample in a study of T cell responses to AZD1222 COVID-19 vaccine. Sequenced by immunoSEQ multiplex PCR; TCRdb stores in-frame clones only, minus some. The repertoire holds around 140,000 clones, with approximately 88% as singletons. Source: peripheral blood, taken 28 days after the second dose of the MenACWY control vaccine. These TCRs come from an adult who received the MenACWY meningococcal vaccine as a control.

This chain links TRBV4-3 with TRBJ1-2, with 8 bases matching TRBD1. CDR3 size: 16 residues. The germline V gene encodes CDR1 LGHNA and CDR2 YSLEER. V was clipped by 3 bases and J by 5 bases; unmatched bases: 11. The CDR3, as DNA: TGCGCCAGCAGCCATCCTCCGGGACAGGATTTTTATGGCTACACCTTC. This sequence encodes CASSHPPGQDFYGYTF.

The V gene is TRBV24-1, the J gene TRBJ1-5; unclear D gene. Per germline, CDR1 KGHDR and CDR2 SFDVKD. V lost 5 bases, J lost 2 bases, and 12 bases lay in between. The CDR3 is made up of 15 amino acids. CDR3: CATSGAGGGNQPQHF. DNA for the CDR3: TGTGCCACCAGTGGGGCGGGAGGCGGCAATCAGCCCCAGCATTTT.

This chain joins TRBV30 and TRBJ2-3; D possibly corresponds to TRBD2 (5 bases). The CDR3 sequence is 13 residues long. Germline V gene data show CDR1 as GTSNPN and CDR2 as SVGIG (reference sequence). Trimming took 0 bases from V and 3 from J, leaving 7 bases between them. The CDR3 protein is CAWSVLDTDTQYF. The CDR3 region has the DNA TGTGCCTGGAGTGTACTAGATACAGATACGCAGTATTTT.

The chain is built from TRBV3-1 (or the pseudogene TRBV3-2) and TRBJ2-6, with D hard to call. Germline CDR1 is LGHDT and CDR2 is YNNKEL (reference sequence). CDR3 size: 19 residues. V dropped 3 bases and J dropped 4 bases, with 22 bases sitting between them. CDR3 in DNA: TGTGCCAGCAGCCATCCCTGGGCCGTAAACCGTCCCGGGGCCAACGTCCTGACTTTC. Amino acids: CASSHPWAVNRPGANVLTF.

The gene calls are TRBV28 and TRBJ2-5, with 8 bases fitting TRBD2. CDR3 length equals 16 residues. Germline V gives CDR1 MDHEN, CDR2 SYDVKM. Trimming at V came to 5 bases and at J to 7 bases, leaving 15 bases not matched to a gene. The CDR3, as DNA: TGTGCCAGCAGTCCCTCCTCGGGAGGGGCTAAGGGGACCCAGTACTTC. It codes for CASSPSSGGAKGTQYF.

The rearrangement uses TRBV6-5 and TRBJ2-5; the match to TRBD2 covers 10 bases. The germline CDR1 and CDR2 sequences are MNHEY and SVGAGI. Unmatched junction bases numbered 6, after V lost 6 bases and J lost 2 bases. The CDR3 runs 15 residues. The CDR3 nucleotides read TGTGCCAGCAGGAGACTAGCGGGCTCGCAAGAGACCCAGTACTTC. Protein sequence: CASRRLAGSQETQYF.

Here the CDR3 reads CASPGGARQPQHF. The CDR3, as DNA: TGCGCCAGCCCTGGGGGGGCTAGACAGCCCCAGCATTTT. This rearrangement joins TRBV10-1 to TRBJ1-5; TRBD1 is a possible D gene (6 bases). Per germline, CDR1 WNHNN and CDR2 SYGVQD (reference sequence). V lost 8 bases and J lost 7, with 15 bases in between. CDR3 length: 13 residues.

J is TRBJ2-1 and V is TRBV7-9, with D possibly TRBD2 on 6 matching bases. CDR3 length equals 16 residues. CDR1 SEHNR and CDR2 FQNEAQ come from the germline V gene (reference sequence). Trimming took 5 bases from V and 3 from J, leaving 17 bases between them. In nucleotides, the CDR3 is TGTGCCAGCAGCCTGTCGGGACTTCATATCTACAATGAGCAGTTCTTC. Residues: CASSLSGLHIYNEQFF.

The chain carries TRBV19 and TRBJ1-4; weak D call: TRBD1 (5 bases). V shed 9 bases and J shed 3 bases, with 8 bases lying between them. The CDR3 has 12 residues. Per the germline V gene, CDR1 is LNHDA and CDR2 is SQIVND (reference sequence). DNA of the CDR3: TGTGCCAGCCGGGGACCTAATGAAAAACTGTTTTTT. Translating it yields CASRGPNEKLFF.

CDR3 residues: CASSVISKSYNEQFF. DNA for the CDR3: TGTGCCAGCAGCGTGATAAGTAAGTCCTACAATGAGCAGTTCTTC. V usage is TRBV9 and J usage is TRBJ2-1; D unclear. Trimming cost V 2 bases and J 1 base, with 10 bases left between them. The CDR3 contains 15 residues. Germline V gene sequence: CDR1 SGDLS, CDR2 YYNGEE.

This sequence joins TRBV6-2 or TRBV6-3 and TRBJ2-7, with D perhaps given as TRBD1 or TRBD2 (5 bases each). The CDR3 totals 12 residues. Trimming took 6 bases from V and 0 from J, leaving 6 bases between them. From germline, CDR1 is MNHEY and CDR2 SVGEGT. Written as DNA, the CDR3 is TGTGCCAGCAGCGGGGCCTCCTACGAGCAGTACTTC. Amino acid sequence: CASSGASYEQYF.

The chain carries TRBV7-9 and TRBJ1-1, with 11 bases aligning to TRBD1. The CDR3 length is 15 residues. V gave up 6 bases and J gave up 5 bases; unmatched junction bases: 8. CDR1 and CDR2 from the germline V gene are SEHNR and FQNEAQ (reference sequence). CDR3: CASRPGTGGETEAFF. Here the CDR3 DNA reads TGTGCCAGCAGACCCGGGACAGGGGGGGAAACTGAAGCTTTCTTT. Supplemented by reference TRBV7-9 and TRBJ1-1, the full variable domain reads DTGVSQNPRHKITKRGQNVTFRCDPISEHNRLYWYRQTLGQGPEFLTYFQNEAQLEKSRLLSDRFSAERPKGSFSTLEIQRTEQGDSAMYLCASRPGTGGETEAFFGQGTRLTVV.

This clone has a single count. CDR3 coding DNA: TGTGCCAGCAGTTTTCTCCTCCGGACAGGGGAAGCGGAGGGCTACACCTTC. Its protein product is CASSFLLRTGEAEGYTF. The J gene is TRBJ1-2, the V gene TRBV6-2 or TRBV6-3; 9 positions match TRBD1. Trimming cost V 4 bases and J 8 bases; bases outside gene matches: 17. Germline values: CDR1 MNHEY, CDR2 SVGEGT. The CDR3 spans 17 residues.

The chain couples TRBV6-5 to TRBJ2-1, with 10 bases lining up with TRBD2. V lost 5 bases and J lost 4; bases outside the gene matches: 5. In germline, CDR1 is MNHEY, CDR2 SVGAGI. The CDR3 totals 15 residues. CDR3 region: CASSTGTSAYNEQFF. CDR3 DNA sequence: TGTGCCAGCAGTACCGGGACTAGCGCTTACAATGAGCAGTTCTTC.

The chain employs TRBV2 and TRBJ1-1, with D perhaps matching TRBD1 (6 bases). This CDR3 has 14 residues. CDR1 and CDR2 from the germline V gene are SNHLY and FYNNEI. Trimming shortened V by 6 bases and J by 0 bases, and 11 bases separated the two germline ends. The CDR3: CASSATGLNTEAFF. The DNA of the CDR3 is TGTGCCAGCAGCGCTACAGGGCTGAACACTGAAGCTTTCTTT.

The DNA for the CDR3 is TGTGCCAGCAGTGAGGAGCAGACCGTAACCAATCAGCCCCAGCATTTT. Translated, it gives CASSEEQTVTNQPQHF. The chain is built from TRBV2 and TRBJ1-5; D remains ambiguous. With 3 bases removed from V and 3 bases from J, the gap between germline ends came to 15 bases. In germline, CDR1 is SNHLY, CDR2 FYNNEI. The CDR3 extends over 16 amino acids.

V and J are TRBV25-1 and TRBJ1-2; TRBD1 agrees at 8 bases. The CDR3 covers 15 residues. With 4 bases clipped from V and 5 bases from J, the junction kept 9 bases outside the gene matches. Germline V gene lookup returns CDR1 MGHDK and CDR2 SYGVNS. The CDR3 DNA is TGTGCCAGCAGTGGAGGACAGGGAGGGGGGTATGGCTACACCTTC. Amino acids: CASSGGQGGGYGYTF.

The gene calls are TRBV9 and TRBJ2-2; TRBD2 matches at 9 bases. J lost 6 bases, V lost 2 bases, and 5 bases had no gene match. Germline CDR1 SGDLS, CDR2 YYNGEE. The CDR3 is made up of 15 amino acids. Written as DNA, the CDR3 is TGTGCCAGCAGCGTTATCGGCGGGGGGGCCGGGGAGCTGTTTTTT. This codes for CASSVIGGGAGELFF.

V is TRBV5-4 and J is TRBJ2-1, with D perhaps TRBD1 (6 bases). The CDR3 covers 16 residues. Germline values: CDR1 SGHNT, CDR2 YYREEE (reference sequence). V was cut by 3 bases and J by 0 bases, with 13 bases left in between. CDR3 DNA: TGTGCCAGCAGCTCCGGACAGTCTCGCTCCTACAATGAGCAGTTCTTC. Residues: CASSSGQSRSYNEQFF.

This chain uses TRBV6-5 with TRBJ2-6; D unresolved. Germline CDR1 MNHEY, CDR2 SVGAGI. Trimming removed 6 bases from V and 0 bases from J, with 9 bases in between. The CDR3 sequence is 15 residues long. The CDR3 loop reads CASRGIRSGANVLTF. CDR3 nucleotides: TGTGCCAGCAGAGGAATCCGCTCTGGGGCCAACGTCCTGACTTTC.

In DNA form, the CDR3 reads TGTGCCACCAGAGGGAGCGTGGGTTATGGCTACACCTTC. Translation: CATRGSVGYGYTF. This rearrangement joins TRBV24-1 to TRBJ1-2; the D is unclear. CDR3 length equals 13 residues. Trimming removed 7 bases from V and 5 bases from J, with 13 bases in between. The germline V gene has CDR1 KGHDR and CDR2 SFDVKD.

V is TRBV6-2 or TRBV6-3 and J is TRBJ2-3; 8 bases align to TRBD1. This CDR3 has 13 residues. Germline V gene sequence: CDR1 MNHEY, CDR2 SVGEGT. V lost 5 bases to trimming and J lost 4 bases; unmatched junction nucleotides: 2. The DNA of the CDR3 is TGTGCCAGCAGTGAGACAGGGGCAGATACGCAGTATTTT. This sequence encodes CASSETGADTQYF.

V usage is TRBV7-2 and J usage is TRBJ1-4; D unresolved. The V gene lost 1 base and the J gene lost 4 bases, with 7 bases spanning the gap. Germline lookup yields CDR1 SGHTA and CDR2 FQGNSA. The CDR3 covers 14 residues. CDR3: CASSLVHFNEKLFF. The CDR3 DNA sequence: TGTGCCAGCAGCTTAGTCCACTTTAATGAAAAACTGTTTTTT.

The chain is built from TRBV29-1 and TRBJ2-1, with D maybe TRBD2 (5 bases). CDR3 length equals 16 residues. Germline V gene sequence: CDR1 SQVTM, CDR2 ANQGSEA. Trimming took off 0 bases at V and 0 bases at J, with 12 bases between the two ends. CDR3 amino acids: CSVEEGSGSSYNEQFF. Written as DNA, the CDR3 is TGCAGCGTTGAAGAGGGCAGCGGTAGCTCCTACAATGAGCAGTTCTTC.

The chain is built from TRBV5-1 and TRBJ2-1, with 13 nucleotides matching TRBD2. V lost 3 bases, J lost 1 base, and 1 base stayed unmatched. This CDR3 has 16 residues. CDR1 is SGHRS and CDR2 is YFSETQ in the germline V gene. This CDR3 is CASSWGLAGSYNEQFF. CDR3 coding DNA: TGCGCCAGCAGCTGGGGACTAGCGGGATCCTACAATGAGCAGTTCTTC.

CDR3 protein: CASSLTGREAFF. CDR3 DNA sequence: TGTGCCAGCAGTCTAACAGGTCGTGAAGCTTTCTTT. This sequence joins TRBV27 and TRBJ1-1; weak D call: TRBD1 (5 bases). Per germline, CDR1 MNHEY and CDR2 SMNVEV (reference sequence). The V and J ends lost 5 bases and 7 bases respectively, with 11 bases between them. The CDR3 has 12 residues.

V usage is TRBV19 and J usage is TRBJ2-2; TRBD1 matches at 7 bases. The CDR3 length is 13 residues. Germline V gene data show CDR1 as LNHDA and CDR2 as SQIVND (reference sequence). With V trimmed by 5 bases and J by 6 bases, 3 bases remained unmatched. The CDR3 protein is CASSPGQAGELFF. The DNA for the CDR3 is TGTGCCAGTAGTCCCGGACAGGCCGGGGAGCTGTTTTTT.